The source of this T cell receptor (beta chain) is a study of shared clonotypes between healthy human individuals. Genomic DNA (from each subset) was split evenly across several immunoSEQ plates. Each PCR replicate from the sorted subsets contained 200 to 250 ng DNA, which is some 31,000 T cell genomes. Here immunoSEQ multiplex PCR was the method, and the copy in TCRdb shows in-frame clones only, minus some. The sample contains about 2.3 million clones, roughly 90% of which appear only once. Study findings and constraints: Against clonotypes common to all four donors, non-shared ones had lower generation probabilities. Blood alone was sampled, and tissue repertoires likely differ.

This clone appeared a single time. Its antigen is unknown. V was pared by 2 bases and J by 3 bases, with 11 bases between. The CDR3 totals 15 residues. The V gene's germline CDR1 is SEHNR and CDR2 FQNEAQ (reference sequence). Sequences were obtained from naive CD4+ T cells from PBMCs. Subset: CD45RA+ positively selected. The clonotype comes from a man aged 18 to 29 in good health. Some clones in this sample may be carry-over from other donors' samples. The chain combines TRBV7-9 with TRBJ2-1; D is perhaps TRBD1 (6 bases). The CDR3 sequence: CASSLFSRGYNEQFF. The CDR3 nucleotides read TGTGCCAGCAGCTTATTCTCCAGGGGCTACAATGAGCAGTTCTTC. The variable domain in full, with the rest retrieved from reference TRBV7-9 and TRBJ2-1, is DTGVSQNPRHKITKRGQNVTFRCDPISEHNRLYWYRQTLGQGPEFLTYFQNEAQLEKSRLLSDRFSAERPKGSFSTLEIQRTEQGDSAMYLCASSLFSRGYNEQFFGPGTRLTVL.